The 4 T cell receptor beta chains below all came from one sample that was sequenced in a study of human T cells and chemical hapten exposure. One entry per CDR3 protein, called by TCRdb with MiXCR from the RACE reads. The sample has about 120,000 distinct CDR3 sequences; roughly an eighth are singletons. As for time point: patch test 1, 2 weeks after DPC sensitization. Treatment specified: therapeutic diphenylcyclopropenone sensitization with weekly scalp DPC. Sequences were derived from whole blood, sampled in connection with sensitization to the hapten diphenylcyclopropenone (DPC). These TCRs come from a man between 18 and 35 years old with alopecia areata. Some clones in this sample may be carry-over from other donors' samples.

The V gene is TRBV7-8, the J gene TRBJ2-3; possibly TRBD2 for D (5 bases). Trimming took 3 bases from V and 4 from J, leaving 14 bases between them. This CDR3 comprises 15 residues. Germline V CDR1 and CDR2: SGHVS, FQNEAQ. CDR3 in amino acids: CASSLGVLEPDTQYF. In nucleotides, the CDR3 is TGTGCCAGCAGCTTGGGAGTTTTAGAGCCAGATACGCAGTATTTT.

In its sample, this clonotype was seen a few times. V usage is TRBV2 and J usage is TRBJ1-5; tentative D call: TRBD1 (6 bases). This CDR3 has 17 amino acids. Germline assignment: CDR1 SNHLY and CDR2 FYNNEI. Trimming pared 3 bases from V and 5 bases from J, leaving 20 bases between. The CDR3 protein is CASSDPLTRGADQPQHF. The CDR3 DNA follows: TGTGCCAGCAGTGATCCCCTCACAAGGGGGGCCGATCAGCCCCAGCATTTT.

The CDR3 bases are TGTGCCAGCTCATCCGGGGTGGCCAAAAACATTCAGTACTTC. Protein product: CASSSGVAKNIQYF. This sequence joins TRBV6-5 and TRBJ2-4; the D gene is possibly TRBD2 (5 bases). V was shortened by 8 bases and J by 1 base, with 12 bases between the two germline ends. CDR1 and CDR2 from the germline V gene are MNHEY and SVGAGI. The CDR3 extends over 14 amino acids.

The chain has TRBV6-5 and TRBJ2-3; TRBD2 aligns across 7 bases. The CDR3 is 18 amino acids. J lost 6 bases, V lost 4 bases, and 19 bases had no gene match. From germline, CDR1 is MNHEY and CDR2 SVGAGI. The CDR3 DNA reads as TGTGCCAGCAGTTCATGGGGGGGATCAGATATCAGTGGGGATACGCAGTATTTT. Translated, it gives CASSSWGGSDISGDTQYF.